This is a list of T cell receptor beta chains from one sample in a study of vaccination effects on CD4 cells after COVID-19. For these TCRs, the target antigens are not known. Some clones are missing from TCRdb's copy, which holds only in-frame ones; the method was immunoSEQ multiplex PCR. The sample lists some 22,000 clones, 65% to 85% occurring once. Sequencing was performed on CD4+ T cells from PBMCs cultured with HCoV-NL63 spike peptides, taken before COVID-19 vaccination. Receptors were obtained from a human donor who received a COVID-19 vaccine. CDR3s include the opening cysteine and the closing phenylalanine or tryptophan. Fields, in order: J gene, V gene, clone size, D gene, CDR3 DNA, CDR3 protein. D genes are given only for firm matches. Size tells how often a clone was seen (once, few, many) or the class of an expanded clone, and some rows leave it out.

>TRBJ2-7|TRBV12-5|-|-
TGTGCTAGTGGTTTGGTCGCTGGGGGCACGGTATACGAGCAGTACTTC
CASGLVAGGTVYEQYF
>TRBJ1-6|TRBV30|-|-
TGTGCCTGCCAACCCCCCTCGGGGGGGCTTTATAATTCACCCCTCCACTTT
CACQPPSGGLYNSPLHF
>TRBJ2-3|TRBV5-4|-|-
TGTGCCAGCAGCCGAGACAGGTTAGGCACAGATACGCAGTATTTT
CASSRDRLGTDTQYF
>TRBJ2-5|TRBV7-9|-|-
TGTGCCAGCAGCCGCCAGGGGGGTGTTGAGACCCAGTACTTC
CASSRQGGVETQYF
>TRBJ1-1|TRBV5-1|-|-
TGCGCCAGCAGCTTTGGCTCTGAAGCTTTCTTT
CASSFGSEAFF
>TRBJ2-7|TRBV5-5|-|-
TGTGCCAGCAGCTCCTATGGTCACGAGCAGTACTTC
CASSSYGHEQYF
>TRBJ1-6|TRBV2|-|TRBD1
TGTGCCAGCAGCCAACCGGGACAGGGGCTTCTTAATTCACCCCTCCACTTT
CASSQPGQGLLNSPLHF
>TRBJ2-7|TRBV27|few|TRBD2
TGTGCCAGCATGGCGGGACTAGCGGGAGCACGGACCTACGAGCAGTACTTC
CASMAGLAGARTYEQYF
>TRBJ1-5|TRBV30|-|-
TGTGCCTGGAGCGCCACAGGGTATAGCAATCAGCCCCAGCATTTT
CAWSATGYSNQPQHF
>TRBJ1-4|TRBV6-6|few|TRBD1
TGTGCCAGCAGGGACAGGGTTGATGAAAAACTGTTTTTT
CASRDRVDEKLFF
>TRBJ1-2|TRBV3-1/TRBV3-2|-|TRBD1
TGTGCCAGCAGCCTCCGGACAGGGAACTATGGCTACACCTTC
CASSLRTGNYGYTF
>TRBJ1-1|TRBV25-1|few|-
TGTGCCAGCAGTGAATACGGGGCAGGGGAAGCTTTCTTT
CASSEYGAGEAFF
>TRBJ2-5|TRBV28|-|TRBD1
TGTGCCAGCAGTTTGCACACAGGGGGAGAGACCCAGTACTTC
CASSLHTGGETQYF
>TRBJ1-6|TRBV5-1|-|TRBD1
TGCGCCAGCAGCTTGAGGGGACAGGGGGGGAATTCACCCCTCCACTTT
CASSLRGQGGNSPLHF
>TRBJ2-1|TRBV28|-|TRBD2
TGTGCCAGCAGCCGCCGGACTAGCGGAGGTAATGAGCAGTTCTTC
CASSRRTSGGNEQFF
>TRBJ2-7|TRBV7-2|few|-
TGTGCCAGCAGCTTTAAAGGAGCTTACGAGCAGTACTTC
CASSFKGAYEQYF
>TRBJ2-3|TRBV5-6|-|TRBD2
TGTGCCAGCAGCTTGGTTTTTGTAGCGGGGGGGACGGATACGCAGTATTTT
CASSLVFVAGGTDTQYF
>TRBJ1-3|TRBV7-8|-|-
TGTGCCAGCAGCTTAGAAACAGGCCGAAACACCATATATTTT
CASSLETGRNTIYF
>TRBJ2-5|TRBV4-1|-|-
TGCGCCAGCAGCCAAGGGTACGGAGAGACCCAGTACTTC
CASSQGYGETQYF
>TRBJ2-7|TRBV6-5|-|TRBD1
TGTGCCAGCAGACCCGGGACAGGGCCTTCCTACGAGCAGTACTTC
CASRPGTGPSYEQYF
>TRBJ2-1|TRBV19|-|TRBD1
TGTGCCAGTAGCTTCAGGGGACAGGGGGCCCAGAGCTCCTACAATGAGCAGTTCTTC
CASSFRGQGAQSSYNEQFF
>TRBJ2-5|TRBV4-2|-|-
TGTGCCAGCAGCCAAGATGGGTCGACTTCAGAGACCCAGTACTTC
CASSQDGSTSETQYF
>TRBJ1-1|TRBV5-6|-|-
TGTGCCAGCAGCCTGGGGGGGGCTACCAACACTGAAGCTTTCTTT
CASSLGGATNTEAFF
>TRBJ2-2|TRBV5-1|once|TRBD2
TGCGCCAGCAGCCTGGGGGGGGACACCGGGGAGCTGTTTTTT
CASSLGGDTGELFF
>TRBJ2-1|TRBV6-5|-|-
TGTGCCAGCAGTCCCGGGACATCGCACTTCGATGAGCAGTTCTTC
CASSPGTSHFDEQFF
>TRBJ2-1|TRBV12-3/TRBV12-4|-|-
TGTGCCAGCAGTTCTTCCCCCCGCGGCGCGCAGTTCTTC
CASSSSPRGAQFF
>TRBJ2-7|TRBV19|few|TRBD1
TGTGCCAGTAGTCTAAGGACAGGCGACTACGAGCAGTACTTC
CASSLRTGDYEQYF
>TRBJ2-1|TRBV2|-|TRBD2
TGTGCCAGCAGTGTCGAGCGGGGGGACAATGAGCAGTTCTTC
CASSVERGDNEQFF
>TRBJ1-3|TRBV15|-|-
TGTGCCACCAGCAGAGCTGGAAACACCATATATTTT
CATSRAGNTIYF
>TRBJ1-1|TRBV4-1|-|-
TGCGCCACCAGAGGGGGTTTGAACACTGAAGCTTTCTTT
CATRGGLNTEAFF
>TRBJ2-3|TRBV24-1|once|-
TGTGCCTTCCTGACGGGGAGTGGGGGCACAGATACGCAGTATTTT
CAFLTGSGGTDTQYF
>TRBJ1-1|TRBV5-8|-|TRBD1
TGTGCCAGCAGCTTGGACAGGGGAACGACTGAAGCTTTCTTT
CASSLDRGTTEAFF
>TRBJ1-6|TRBV5-4|-|-
TGTGCCAGCAGTTGGGACAATTCACCCCTCCACTTT
CASSWDNSPLHF
>TRBJ2-1|TRBV5-1|-|-
TGCGCCAGCAGCTTGTTCGGACTCACCAATGAGCAGTTCTTC
CASSLFGLTNEQFF
>TRBJ1-3|TRBV19|-|-
TGTGCCAGTAGTATAGATCCTCGGACAGTATCTGGAAACACCATATATTTT
CASSIDPRTVSGNTIYF
>TRBJ1-5|TRBV10-3|-|TRBD1
TGTGCCATCAGTGCGGACAGGGGGAATCAGCCCCAGCATTTT
CAISADRGNQPQHF
>TRBJ2-2|TRBV27|-|-
TGTGCCAGCAGGAAGGGGGGAACCGGGGAGCTGTTTTTT
CASRKGGTGELFF
>TRBJ2-7|TRBV5-8|-|TRBD2
TGTGCCAGCAGCTTCACCAGGGCGGGGGACGAGCAGTACTTC
CASSFTRAGDEQYF
>TRBJ1-1|TRBV6-5|-|TRBD1
TGTGCCAGCAACTACGACAGGGAGGCGAACACTGAAGCTTTCTTT
CASNYDREANTEAFF
>TRBJ2-1|TRBV11-2|-|TRBD2
TGTGCCAGCAGCCACGGGCCCAGCGGGGGCGAAAATGAGCAGTTCTTC
CASSHGPSGGENEQFF
>TRBJ2-6|TRBV3-1/TRBV3-2|-|-
TGTGCCAGCAGCCAAGGGAGCTCTGGGGCCAACGTCCTGACTTTC
CASSQGSSGANVLTF
>TRBJ2-2|TRBV10-3|few|-
TGTGCCATCAGTGAGAAGACCAGGGGCATCGCCGGGGAGCTGTTTTTT
CAISEKTRGIAGELFF
>TRBJ2-1|TRBV7-9|-|-
TGTGCCAGCAGCTTAGGCCGGGGTCGAAATGAGCAGTTCTTC
CASSLGRGRNEQFF
>TRBJ2-3|TRBV27|-|-
TGTGCCAGCAGTTTATCGCTGGGGTTCACAGATACGCAGTATTTT
CASSLSLGFTDTQYF
>TRBJ1-5|TRBV2|-|TRBD1
TGTGCCAGCAAACAGGGGGCGTTGGGCAATCAGCCCCAGCATTTT
CASKQGALGNQPQHF
>TRBJ2-7|TRBV11-3|-|-
TGTGCCAGCAGCTTAGGAGGGGATTCCTACGAGCAGTACTTC
CASSLGGDSYEQYF
>TRBJ1-1|TRBV18|few|TRBD1
TGTGCCAGCTCAGCAACAGGGGTGAACACTGAAGCTTTCTTT
CASSATGVNTEAFF
>TRBJ2-1|TRBV5-4|-|TRBD2
TGTGCCAGCAGCCCGCCGGCTAGCGGGAGTTATGAGCAGTTCTTC
CASSPPASGSYEQFF
>TRBJ1-1|TRBV10-3|once|TRBD1
TGTGCCATCGCCGGCGGGACAGGTAGCACTGAAGCTTTCTTT
CAIAGGTGSTEAFF
>TRBJ1-2|TRBV7-9|-|-
TGTGCCAGCAGCTTCTACCCAGGGACTAACTATGGCTACACCTTC
CASSFYPGTNYGYTF
>TRBJ2-5|TRBV7-3|-|-
TGTGCCAGCAGCCCCGGAGGGTGGGCCCCTGCTCCGGAGCAAGAGACCCAGTACTTC
CASSPGGWAPAPEQETQYF
>TRBJ1-2|TRBV6-5|few|-
TGTGCCAGCAGTTCCCGACCCTATGGCTACACCTTC
CASSSRPYGYTF